The source of this TCR beta chain is a study of blood T cell repertoires in COVID-19. Study information: Acute and convalescent COVID-19 samples came from the United States, Italy and Spain. The analysed material was cDNA or gDNA that came from T cells, B-cell-depleted T cells, or PBMCs.

In the original processing: Reference gene primer amplification in the assay estimated nucleated cell counts. Generated by immunoSEQ multiplex PCR, the TCRdb table keeps only in-frame clones and is missing some. V and J calls and clone size come straight from that table; D and trimming were deduced from the DNA. The sample has fewer than 400,000 clones, 80% to 95% seen once. The CDR3 has 15 amino acids. The ends were cut back, 7 bases at V and 1 base at J, with 16 bases in the middle. From germline, CDR1 is LNHDA and CDR2 SQIVND (reference sequence). Sequencing used PBMCs or T cells enriched from blood (not recorded which). This clonotype was sampled from a woman aged 25 to 39 who had recovered from COVID-19. The chain joins TRBV19 to TRBJ1-1, with D possibly being TRBD1 (5 bases). This chain's CDR3 is CASIRYGAGNTEAFF. The CDR3 region has the DNA TGTGCCAGTATCCGTTATGGGGCAGGGAACACTGAAGCTTTCTTT. The whole variable domain, remainder taken from reference TRBV19 and TRBJ1-1, is DGGITQSPKYLFRKEGQNVTLSCEQNLNHDAMYWYRQDPGQGLRLIYYSQIVNDFQKGDIAEGYSVSREKKESFPLTVTSAQKNPTAFYLCASIRYGAGNTEAFFGQGTRLTVV.